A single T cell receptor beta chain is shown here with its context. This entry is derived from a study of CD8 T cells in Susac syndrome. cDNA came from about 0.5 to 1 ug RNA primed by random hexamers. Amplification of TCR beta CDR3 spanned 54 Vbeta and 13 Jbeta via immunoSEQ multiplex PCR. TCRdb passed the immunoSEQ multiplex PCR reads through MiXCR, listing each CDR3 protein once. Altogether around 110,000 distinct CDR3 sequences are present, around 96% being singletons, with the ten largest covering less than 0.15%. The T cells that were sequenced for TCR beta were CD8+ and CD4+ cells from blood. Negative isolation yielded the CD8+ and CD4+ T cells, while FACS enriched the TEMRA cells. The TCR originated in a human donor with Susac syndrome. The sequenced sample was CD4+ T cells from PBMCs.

Written as DNA, the CDR3 is TGTGCCTGGAGTGTACCCGGACTAGGTTCCAATGAGCAGTTCTTC. It yields the protein CAWSVPGLGSNEQFF. The chain combines TRBV30 with TRBJ2-1; the match to TRBD2 covers 7 bases. Germline CDR1 is GTSNPN and CDR2 is SVGIG (reference sequence). V shed 0 bases and J 6 bases; nucleotides not matched to a gene: 8. The CDR3 sequence is 15 residues long.